This T cell receptor beta chain was documented in a study of blood T cell repertoires in COVID-19. Study information: Acute and convalescent COVID-19 samples came from the United States, Italy and Spain. PBMCs, B-cell-depleted T cells, or T cells provided the cDNA or gDNA that made up the material.

CDR1 is LNHDA, CDR2 SQIVND, per germline (reference sequence). The CDR3 runs 16 residues. Trimming stripped 5 bases from V and 0 bases from J, with 14 bases between. As handled by the study authors: Amplification from reference gene primers served as the basis for estimated nucleated cell counts. Some clones are missing from TCRdb's copy, which holds only in-frame ones; the method was immunoSEQ multiplex PCR. V, J and clone size are those of that table, while D and trimming were read from the DNA. The table lists some 74,000 clones, roughly four fifths of them singletons. V gene TRBV19 combines with J gene TRBJ1-3; tentative D call: TRBD1 (5 bases). This clonotype originated in an older man with acute or convalescent COVID-19. What was sequenced was peripheral blood. The CDR3 DNA reads as TGTGCCAGTAGTGTTATACAGGATAGCTCTGGAAACACCATATATTTT. Translated, it gives CASSVIQDSSGNTIYF. Complete variable domain (other parts from reference TRBV19 and TRBJ1-3): DGGITQSPKYLFRKEGQNVTLSCEQNLNHDAMYWYRQDPGQGLRLIYYSQIVNDFQKGDIAEGYSVSREKKESFPLTVTSAQKNPTAFYLCASSVIQDSSGNTIYFGEGSWLTVV.